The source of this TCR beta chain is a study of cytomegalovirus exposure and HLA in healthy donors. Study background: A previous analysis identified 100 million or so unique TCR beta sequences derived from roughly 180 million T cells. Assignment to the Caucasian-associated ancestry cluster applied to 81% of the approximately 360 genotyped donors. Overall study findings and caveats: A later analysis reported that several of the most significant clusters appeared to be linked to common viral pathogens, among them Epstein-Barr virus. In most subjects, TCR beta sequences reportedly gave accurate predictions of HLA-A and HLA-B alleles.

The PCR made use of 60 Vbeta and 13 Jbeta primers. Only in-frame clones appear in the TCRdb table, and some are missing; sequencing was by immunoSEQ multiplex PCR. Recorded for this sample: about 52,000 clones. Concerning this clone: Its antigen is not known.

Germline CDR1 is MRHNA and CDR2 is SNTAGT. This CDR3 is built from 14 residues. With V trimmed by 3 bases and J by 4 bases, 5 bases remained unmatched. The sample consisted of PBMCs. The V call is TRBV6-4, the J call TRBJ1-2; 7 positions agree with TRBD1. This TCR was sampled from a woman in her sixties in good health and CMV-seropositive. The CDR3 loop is CASSEYGQAYGYTF. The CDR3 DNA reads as TGTGCCAGCAGTGAGTACGGACAGGCCTATGGCTACACCTTC.